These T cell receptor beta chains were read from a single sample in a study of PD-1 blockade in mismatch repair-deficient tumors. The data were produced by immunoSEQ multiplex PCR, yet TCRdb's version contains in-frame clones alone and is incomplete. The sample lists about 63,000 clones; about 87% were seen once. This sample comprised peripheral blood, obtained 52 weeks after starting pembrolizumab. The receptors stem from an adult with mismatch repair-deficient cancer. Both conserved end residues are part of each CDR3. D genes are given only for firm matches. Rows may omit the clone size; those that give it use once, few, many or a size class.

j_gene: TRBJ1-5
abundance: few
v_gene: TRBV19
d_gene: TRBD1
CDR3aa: CASSGTEYSNQPQHF
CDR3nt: TGTGCCAGTAGCGGGACAGAGTATAGCAATCAGCCCCAGCATTTT

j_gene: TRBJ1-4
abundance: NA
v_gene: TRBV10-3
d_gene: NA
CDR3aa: CAISGRPGNEKLFF
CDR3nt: TGTGCCATCAGCGGGAGGCCGGGGAATGAAAAACTGTTTTTT

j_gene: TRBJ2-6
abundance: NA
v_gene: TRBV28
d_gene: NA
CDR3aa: CASIQSSGANVLTF
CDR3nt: TGTGCCAGCATCCAGAGCTCTGGGGCCAACGTCCTGACTTTC

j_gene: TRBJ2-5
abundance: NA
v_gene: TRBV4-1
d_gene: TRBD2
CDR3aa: CASSQPRLAGPQETQYF
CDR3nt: TGCGCCAGCAGCCAACCCAGACTAGCGGGGCCCCAAGAGACCCAGTACTTC

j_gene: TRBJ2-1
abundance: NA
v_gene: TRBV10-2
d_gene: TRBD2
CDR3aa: CASSSQPLAGEGNEQFF
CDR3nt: TGCGCCAGCAGTAGTCAGCCACTAGCGGGAGAGGGCAATGAGCAGTTCTTC

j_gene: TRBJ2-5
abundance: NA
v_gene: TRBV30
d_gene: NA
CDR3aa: CAWSVRAAGPWGETQYF
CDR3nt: TGTGCCTGGAGTGTACGGGCTGCTGGCCCTTGGGGAGAGACCCAGTACTTC

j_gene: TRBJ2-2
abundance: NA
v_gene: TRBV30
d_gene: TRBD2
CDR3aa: CAWNVPPGTSGSGRPGELFF
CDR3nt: TGTGCCTGGAATGTACCGCCCGGGACTAGCGGGAGCGGTCGTCCCGGGGAGCTGTTTTTT

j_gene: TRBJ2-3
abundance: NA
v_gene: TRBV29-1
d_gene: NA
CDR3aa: CSLRLDRDAGDTQYF
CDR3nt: TGCAGCTTAAGGTTGGATCGGGACGCTGGAGATACGCAGTATTTT

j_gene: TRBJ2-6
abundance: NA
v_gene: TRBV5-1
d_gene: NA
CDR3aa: CASSLASGANVLTF
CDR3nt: TGCGCCAGCAGCTTGGCATCTGGGGCCAACGTCCTGACTTTC

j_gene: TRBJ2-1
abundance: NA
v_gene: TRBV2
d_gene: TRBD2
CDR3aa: CASKKREGAGEQFF
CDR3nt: TGTGCCAGCAAAAAGCGGGAGGGGGCGGGTGAGCAGTTCTTC

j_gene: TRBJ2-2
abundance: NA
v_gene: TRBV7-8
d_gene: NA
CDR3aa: CASSLNSGAMNTGELFF
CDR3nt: TGTGCCAGCAGTCTCAATTCGGGGGCGATGAACACCGGGGAGCTGTTTTTT

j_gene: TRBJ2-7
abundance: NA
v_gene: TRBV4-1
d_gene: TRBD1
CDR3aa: CASSQVSGQGNYEQYF
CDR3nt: TGCGCCAGCAGCCAAGTTTCGGGACAGGGGAACTACGAGCAGTACTTC

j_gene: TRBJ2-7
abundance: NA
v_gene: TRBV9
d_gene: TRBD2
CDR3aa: CASSVAGLAGVYEQYF
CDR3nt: TGTGCCAGCAGCGTAGCTGGGTTAGCGGGAGTCTACGAGCAGTACTTC

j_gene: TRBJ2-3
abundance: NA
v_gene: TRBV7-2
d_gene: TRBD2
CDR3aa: CASSLPLAGAVDTQYF
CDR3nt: TGTGCCAGCAGCTTGCCTCTAGCGGGAGCGGTAGATACGCAGTATTTT

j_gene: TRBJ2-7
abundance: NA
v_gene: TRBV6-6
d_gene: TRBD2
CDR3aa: CASSYSSSGASYEQYF
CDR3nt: TGTGCCAGCAGTTACTCGAGCAGCGGGGCGTCCTACGAGCAGTACTTC

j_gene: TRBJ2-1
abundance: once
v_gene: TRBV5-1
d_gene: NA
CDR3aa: CASSFTGSSYNEQFF
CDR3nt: TGCGCCAGCAGCTTCACAGGGAGCTCCTACAATGAGCAGTTCTTC

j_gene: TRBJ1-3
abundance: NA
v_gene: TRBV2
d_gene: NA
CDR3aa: CASNVGGASGNTIYF
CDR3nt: TGTGCCAGCAATGTCGGCGGCGCCTCTGGAAACACCATATATTTT

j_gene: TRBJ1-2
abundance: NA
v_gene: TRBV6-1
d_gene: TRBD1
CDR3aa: CASSPWTGASYGYTF
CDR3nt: TGTGCCAGCAGTCCCTGGACAGGGGCTAGCTATGGCTACACCTTC

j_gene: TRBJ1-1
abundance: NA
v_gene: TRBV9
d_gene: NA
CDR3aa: CASSAHGGQSPEAFF
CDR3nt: TGTGCCAGCAGCGCACACGGAGGGCAAAGCCCTGAAGCTTTCTTT

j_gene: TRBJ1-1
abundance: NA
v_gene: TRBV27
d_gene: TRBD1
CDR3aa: CASSMGTDLNTEAFF
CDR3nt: TGTGCCAGCAGTATGGGGACAGATTTGAACACTGAAGCTTTCTTT

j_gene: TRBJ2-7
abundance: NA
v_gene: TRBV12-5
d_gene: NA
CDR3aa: CASGLTPYEQYF
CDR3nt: TGTGCTAGTGGTTTGACTCCCTACGAGCAGTACTTC

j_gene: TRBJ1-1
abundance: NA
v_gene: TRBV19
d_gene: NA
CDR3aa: CASSILGLGVNTEAFF
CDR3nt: TGTGCCAGTAGTATATTGGGTTTGGGAGTGAACACTGAAGCTTTCTTT

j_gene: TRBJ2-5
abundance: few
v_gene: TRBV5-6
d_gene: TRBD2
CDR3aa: CASSLVVGGGQETQYF
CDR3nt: TGTGCCAGCAGCCTCGTTGTGGGGGGGGGCCAAGAGACCCAGTACTTC

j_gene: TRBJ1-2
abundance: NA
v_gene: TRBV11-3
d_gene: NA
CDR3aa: CASSSRYGYGYTF
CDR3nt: TGTGCCAGCAGCTCGCGTTATGGTTATGGCTACACCTTC

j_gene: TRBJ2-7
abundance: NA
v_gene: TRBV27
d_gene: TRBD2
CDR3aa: CASSLYSSGPWEQYF
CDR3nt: TGTGCCAGCAGTTTATATTCTAGCGGCCCTTGGGAGCAGTACTTC

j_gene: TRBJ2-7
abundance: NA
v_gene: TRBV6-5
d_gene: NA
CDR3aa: CASSYDLNTRAYEQYF
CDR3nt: TGTGCCAGCAGTTACGACCTTAACACTAGGGCCTACGAGCAGTACTTC

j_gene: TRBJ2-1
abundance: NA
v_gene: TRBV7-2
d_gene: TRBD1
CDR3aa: CASSLPGQGFYNEQFF
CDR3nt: TGTGCCAGCAGCTTGCCGGGACAGGGCTTCTACAATGAGCAGTTCTTC

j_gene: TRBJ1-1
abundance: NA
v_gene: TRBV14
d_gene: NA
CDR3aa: CASSQEWRGTEAFF
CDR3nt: TGTGCCAGCAGCCAAGAGTGGCGGGGCACTGAAGCTTTCTTT

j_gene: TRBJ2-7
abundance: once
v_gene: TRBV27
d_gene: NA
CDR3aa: CASSLKGTPPYEQYF
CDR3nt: TGTGCCAGCAGTTTAAAAGGTACCCCTCCCTACGAGCAGTACTTC

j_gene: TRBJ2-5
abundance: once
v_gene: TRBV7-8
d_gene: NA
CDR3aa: CASSLRGETQYF
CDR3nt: TGTGCCAGCAGCTTGAGGGGAGAGACCCAGTACTTC

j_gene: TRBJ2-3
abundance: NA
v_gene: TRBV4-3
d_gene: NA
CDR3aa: CASSQATVTDTQYF
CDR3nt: TGCGCCAGCAGCCAAGCTACAGTCACAGATACGCAGTATTTT

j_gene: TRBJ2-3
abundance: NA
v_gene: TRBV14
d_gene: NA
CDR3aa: CASSQDGGADTQYF
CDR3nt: TGTGCCAGCAGCCAAGATGGGGGTGCAGATACGCAGTATTTT

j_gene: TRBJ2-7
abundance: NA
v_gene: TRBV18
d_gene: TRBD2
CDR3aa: CASSRSGSTYEQYF
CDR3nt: TGTGCCAGCTCACGGAGCGGGAGCACCTACGAGCAGTACTTC

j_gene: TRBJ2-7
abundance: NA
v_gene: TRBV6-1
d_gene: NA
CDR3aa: CASGAGLGYEQYF
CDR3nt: TGTGCCAGCGGGGCAGGGCTCGGGTACGAGCAGTACTTC

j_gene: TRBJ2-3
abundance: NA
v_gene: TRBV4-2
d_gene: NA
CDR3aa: CASSQEQFDWITDTQYF
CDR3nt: TGTGCCAGCAGCCAAGAGCAGTTCGACTGGATCACAGATACGCAGTATTTT

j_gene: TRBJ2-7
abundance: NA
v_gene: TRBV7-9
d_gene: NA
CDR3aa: CASSASAYEQYF
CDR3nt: TGTGCCAGCAGCGCATCAGCCTACGAGCAGTACTTC

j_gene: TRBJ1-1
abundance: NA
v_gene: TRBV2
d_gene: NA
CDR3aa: CASRLGGNTEAFF
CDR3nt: TGTGCCAGCAGATTGGGGGGGAACACTGAAGCTTTCTTT

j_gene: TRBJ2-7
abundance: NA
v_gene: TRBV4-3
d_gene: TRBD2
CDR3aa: CASSLDWRETPREQYF
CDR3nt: TGCGCCAGCAGCCTTGATTGGCGGGAGACCCCTCGCGAGCAGTACTTC

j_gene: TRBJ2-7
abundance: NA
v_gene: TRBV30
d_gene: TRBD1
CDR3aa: CAWDRDSPYEQYF
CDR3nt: TGTGCCTGGGACCGGGACAGTCCCTACGAGCAGTACTTC

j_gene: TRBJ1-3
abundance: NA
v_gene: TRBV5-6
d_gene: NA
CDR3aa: CASSSGAGNTIYF
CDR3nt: TGTGCCAGCAGCTCGGGGGCGGGAAACACCATATATTTT

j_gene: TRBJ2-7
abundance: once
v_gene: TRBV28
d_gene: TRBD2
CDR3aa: CASTPPSGGSYEQYF
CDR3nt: TGTGCCAGCACACCGCCTAGCGGGGGCTCCTACGAGCAGTACTTC

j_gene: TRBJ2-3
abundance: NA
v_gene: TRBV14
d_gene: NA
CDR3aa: CASSQVPTRDTQYF
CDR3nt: TGTGCCAGCAGCCAAGTGCCGACAAGGGATACGCAGTATTTT

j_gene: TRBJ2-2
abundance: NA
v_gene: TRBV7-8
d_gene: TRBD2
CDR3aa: CASSSTSGHLTGELFF
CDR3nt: TGTGCCAGCAGCTCTACTAGCGGGCACCTAACCGGGGAGCTGTTTTTT

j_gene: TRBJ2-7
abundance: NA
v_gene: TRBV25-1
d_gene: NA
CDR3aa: CASSESYEQYF
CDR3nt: TGTGCCAGCAGTGAGTCCTACGAGCAGTACTTC

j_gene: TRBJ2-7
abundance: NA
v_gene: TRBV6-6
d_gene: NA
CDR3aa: CASISGTYEQYF
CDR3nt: TGTGCCAGCATAAGCGGTACCTACGAGCAGTACTTC

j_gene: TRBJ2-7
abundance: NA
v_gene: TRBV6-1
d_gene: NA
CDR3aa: CASSEWASYEQYF
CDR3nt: TGTGCCAGCAGTGAATGGGCCTCCTACGAGCAGTACTTC

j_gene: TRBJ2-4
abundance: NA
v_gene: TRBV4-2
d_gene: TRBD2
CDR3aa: CASSQPSSGRAPYF
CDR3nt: TGTGCCAGCAGCCAACCCAGTAGCGGGAGGGCCCCCTACTTC

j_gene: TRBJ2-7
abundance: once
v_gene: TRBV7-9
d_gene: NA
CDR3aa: CASSLVQGPSYEQYF
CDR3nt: TGTGCCAGCAGCTTAGTACAGGGCCCGTCCTACGAGCAGTACTTC

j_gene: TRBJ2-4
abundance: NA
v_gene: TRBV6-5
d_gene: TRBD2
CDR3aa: CASSPRTSVNIQYF
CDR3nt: TGTGCCAGCAGTCCACGGACTAGCGTGAACATTCAGTACTTC

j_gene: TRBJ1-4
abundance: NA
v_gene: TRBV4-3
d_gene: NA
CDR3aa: CASSQDGWTNEKLFF
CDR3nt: TGCGCCAGCAGCCAAGATGGATGGACTAATGAAAAACTGTTTTTT

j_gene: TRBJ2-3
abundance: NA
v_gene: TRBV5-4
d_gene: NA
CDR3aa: CASSLEGPSGADTQYF
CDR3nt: TGTGCCAGCAGCTTGGAGGGACCCTCTGGTGCAGATACGCAGTATTTT